This T cell receptor beta chain was observed in a study of blood T cell repertoires in COVID-19. Across the study: COVID-19 samples collected from the United States, Italy and Spain covered acute and convalescent phases. PBMCs, B-cell-depleted T cells, or T cells were the source of the cDNA or gDNA that made up the material.

How the authors handled the data: Estimates of nucleated cell counts were drawn from the amplification of reference gene primers. Using immunoSEQ multiplex PCR, the repertoire was profiled, and TCRdb retains in-frame clones only, with some absent. For V, J and clone size, that table is used; D and trimming come from the DNA. This table holds approximately 190,000 clones, approximately 84% found once. The J segment lost 2 bases and the V segment lost 4 bases, leaving 7 bases of the junction unmatched. Germline V lookup: CDR1 SGDLS, CDR2 YYNGEE. The CDR3 spans 16 residues. Material for sequencing was peripheral blood. The TCR comes from a human donor with acute or convalescent COVID-19. The donor label of this sample is uncertain. The rearrangement links TRBV9 to TRBJ2-3; 10 nucleotides line up with TRBD2. The CDR3 here is CASSPRLAGHTDTQYF. The CDR3 bases are TGTGCCAGCAGCCCCCGACTAGCGGGCCACACAGATACGCAGTATTTT.